Below, 29 T cell receptor beta chains from the same sample are listed, as sequenced in a study of cytomegalovirus exposure and HLA in healthy donors. Use of 60 Vbeta and 13 Jbeta primers characterized the PCR. The table came from immunoSEQ multiplex PCR; TCRdb's copy has only in-frame clones and leaves some out. The table lists 95,000 to 150,000 clones, over 60% of them singletons. Source material: PBMCs. These receptor sequences come from a woman younger than 45 in good health and CMV-seropositive.

V usage is TRBV19 and J usage is TRBJ1-5; 8 bases line up with TRBD1. The J segment lost 7 bases and the V segment lost 5 bases, leaving 16 bases of the junction unmatched. The CDR3 is 17 amino acids. Germline V gene data show CDR1 as LNHDA and CDR2 as SQIVND (reference sequence). This CDR3 reads CASSFIQGARFGQPQHF. For the CDR3, the DNA is TGTGCCAGTAGTTTCATCCAGGGGGCTCGTTTTGGACAGCCCCAGCATTTT.

The chain's CDR3 is CASRGLAGATGELFF. The CDR3 nucleotides read TGTGCCAGCAGAGGACTAGCGGGGGCAACCGGGGAGCTGTTTTTT. The chain employs TRBV6-4 and TRBJ2-2; 13 nucleotides match TRBD2. This CDR3 region has 15 residues. Germline trimming cut 6 bases from V and 5 bases from J; bases unmatched to any gene: 3. The germline V gene has CDR1 MRHNA and CDR2 SNTAGT.

The V and J genes are TRBV30 and TRBJ2-5; tentative D call: TRBD1 (6 bases). In germline, CDR1 is GTSNPN, CDR2 SVGIG (reference sequence). There are 14 residues in the CDR3. V shed 2 bases and J shed 5 bases, with 15 bases lying between them. The CDR3 DNA sequence: TGTGCCTGGAGTACCCCAGACAGGCGGGAGACCCAGTACTTC. Its protein product is CAWSTPDRRETQYF. The whole variable domain, filled in from reference TRBV30 and TRBJ2-5, reads SQTIHQWPATLVQPVGSPLSLECTVEGTSNPNLYWYRQAAGRGLQLLFYSVGIGQISSEVPQNLSASRPQDRQFILSSKKLLLSDSGFYLCAWSTPDRRETQYFGPGTRLLVL.

The chain is built from TRBV13 and TRBJ1-2; D unresolved. Per germline, CDR1 PRHDT and CDR2 FYEKMQ (reference sequence). This CDR3 is 11 amino acids long. V lost 6 bases to trimming and J lost 5 bases, with 7 bases between them. CDR3 DNA sequence: TGTGCCAGCAGAAAACATTATGGCTACACCTTC. It codes for CASRKHYGYTF.

The V gene is TRBV25-1, the J gene TRBJ1-6; D unresolved. The CDR3 sequence is 16 residues long. V was pared by 3 bases and J by 6 bases, with 15 bases between. CDR1 MGHDK and CDR2 SYGVNS come from the germline V gene. The CDR3 DNA reads TGTGCCAGCAGTGATATCGAGGTCGGAGGTAATTCACCCCTCCACTTT. Translated: CASSDIEVGGNSPLHF. Combining the CDR3 with reference TRBV25-1 and TRBJ1-6 gives the whole variable domain EADIYQTPRYLVIGTGKKITLECSQTMGHDKMYWYQQDPGMELHLIHYSYGVNSTEKGDLSSESTVSRIRTEHFPLTLESARPSHTSQYLCASSDIEVGGNSPLHFGNGTRLTVT.

The genes are TRBV29-1 and TRBJ2-3, with D perhaps TRBD2 (6 bases). CDR3 length equals 14 residues. The V end lost 3 bases, the J end lost 2 bases, and 12 bases lay between the germline ends. Germline CDR1 reads SQVTM; CDR2 reads ANQGSEA. This CDR3 is CSVEGGLYTDTQYF. The CDR3 region has the DNA TGCAGCGTTGAGGGAGGCCTCTACACAGATACGCAGTATTTT.

V gene TRBV4-1 combines with J gene TRBJ2-1; 8 bases map to TRBD1. This CDR3 is built from 14 residues. The V and J ends lost 4 bases and 6 bases, in that order; junction bases with no gene match: 5. Germline CDR1 reads MGHRA; CDR2 reads YSYEKL. CDR3 bases: TGCGCCAGCAGCCTCGGACAGGGAGGCAATGAGCAGTTCTTC. Its translation: CASSLGQGGNEQFF.

This chain joins TRBV9 and TRBJ2-5; D might be TRBD1 (6 bases). CDR3 length equals 13 residues. Germline CDR1 reads SGDLS; CDR2 reads YYNGEE. V shed 0 bases and J shed 6 bases, with 9 bases lying between them. The CDR3 is CASSVDGGKTQYF. The CDR3 DNA follows: TGTGCCAGCAGCGTAGATGGGGGCAAGACCCAGTACTTC.

The chain combines TRBV5-1 with TRBJ2-5, with 7 bases that match TRBD1. Trimming removed 0 bases from V and 5 bases from J; junction bases left unmatched: 7. The CDR3 totals 15 residues. The germline V gene encodes CDR1 SGHRS and CDR2 YFSETQ. The CDR3 here is CASSLGDSHRETQYF. For the CDR3, the DNA is TGCGCCAGCAGCTTGGGGGACAGCCATAGGGAGACCCAGTACTTC.

The rearrangement links TRBV28 to TRBJ2-7; 9 nucleotides line up with TRBD1. Losses at the gene ends were 10 bases for V and 2 bases for J; bases not matched to a gene: 9. The length of the CDR3 is 14 residues. Germline V lookup: CDR1 MDHEN, CDR2 SYDVKM. This CDR3 reads CATLRDRVPYEQYF. The CDR3 DNA sequence: TGTGCCACCCTCCGGGACAGGGTTCCCTACGAGCAGTACTTC.

This chain uses TRBV7-2 with TRBJ2-1; 10 nucleotides match TRBD2. Losses at the gene ends were 4 bases for V and 0 bases for J; bases not matched to a gene: 3. Germline V gene sequence: CDR1 SGHTA, CDR2 FQGNSA. The CDR3 is made up of 16 amino acids. The CDR3 region has the DNA TGTGCCAGCAGCTGGACTAGCGGACCCTCCTACAATGAGCAGTTCTTC. Translating it yields CASSWTSGPSYNEQFF. Filled out from reference TRBV7-2 and TRBJ2-1, the complete variable domain reads GAGVSQSPSNKVTEKGKDVELRCDPISGHTALYWYRQSLGQGLEFLIYFQGNSAPDKSGLPSDRFSAERTGGSVSTLTIQRTQQEDSAVYLCASSWTSGPSYNEQFFGPGTRLTVL.

The rearrangement joins TRBV5-1 to TRBJ1-6; 9 bases agree with TRBD1. V was pared by 4 bases and J by 7 bases, with 3 bases of the junction left unmatched. CDR3 length: 14 residues. The germline V gene has CDR1 SGHRS and CDR2 YFSETQ. The CDR3 is CASSRGQGNSPLHF. Here the CDR3 DNA reads TGCGCCAGCAGCCGAGGACAGGGGAATTCACCCCTCCACTTT. The full variable domain, its missing parts supplied by reference TRBV5-1 and TRBJ1-6, is KAGVTQTPRYLIKTRGQQVTLSCSPISGHRSVSWYQQTPGQGLQFLFEYFSETQRNKGNFPGRFSGRQFSNSRSEMNVSTLELGDSALYLCASSRGQGNSPLHFGNGTRLTVT.

This clone was counted a single time. The rearrangement links TRBV7-2 to TRBJ2-2; 10 bases fit TRBD2. The CDR3 spans 14 residues. V shed 7 bases and J 7 bases; nucleotides not matched to a gene: 6. Germline V gene data show CDR1 as SGHTA and CDR2 as FQGNSA. CDR3 loop: CASTPTSGVGELFF. CDR3 DNA sequence: TGTGCCAGCACCCCAACTAGCGGGGTCGGGGAGCTGTTTTTT. Complete variable domain (other parts from reference TRBV7-2 and TRBJ2-2): GAGVSQSPSNKVTEKGKDVELRCDPISGHTALYWYRQSLGQGLEFLIYFQGNSAPDKSGLPSDRFSAERTGGSVSTLTIQRTQQEDSAVYLCASTPTSGVGELFFGEGSRLTVL.

The V gene is TRBV7-6, the J gene TRBJ1-6; possible D gene TRBD1, 6 bases. V was shortened by 1 base and J by 9 bases, with 13 bases between the two germline ends. CDR1 is SGHVS and CDR2 is FNYEAQ in the germline V gene. The CDR3 is made up of 15 amino acids. The CDR3 loop reads CASSLGGRGSSPLHF. The CDR3 coding sequence is TGTGCCAGCAGCTTAGGGGGCAGGGGAAGTTCACCCCTCCACTTT.

CDR3 in DNA: TGTGCCAGCAGCTTGGCGGGGGGTTGGTCACCCCTCCACTTT. Protein sequence: CASSLAGGWSPLHF. The V and J genes are TRBV5-6 and TRBJ1-6; D is possibly TRBD1 (5 bases). The V end lost 0 bases, the J end lost 10 bases, and 11 bases lay between the germline ends. The CDR3 has 14 amino acids. Germline-derived CDR1 and CDR2 are SGHDT and YYEEEE.

V and J are TRBV6-1 and TRBJ1-5; 7 bases fit TRBD1. Germline CDR1 is MNHNS and CDR2 is SASEGT. The V segment lost 6 bases and the J segment 7 bases; nucleotides outside the gene matches: 6. This CDR3 has 13 residues. In DNA form, the CDR3 reads TGTGCCAGCAGAGACAGGGATATCCAGCCCCAGCATTTT. It is translated as CASRDRDIQPQHF.

The V and J genes are TRBV18 and TRBJ2-5; D is possibly TRBD1 (6 bases). The end of the DNA aligns better with TRBJ2-7, so the J call may be wrong. The germline CDR1 and CDR2 sequences are KGHSH and LQKENI. This CDR3 contains 14 residues. The CDR3 loop is CASSPSQGIHEQYF. CDR3 coding DNA: TGTGCCAGCTCACCTTCGCAGGGGATCCACGAGCAGTACTTC.

The chain uses TRBV7-2 and TRBJ1-2; D call uncertain. The CDR3 is 13 residues long. Germline CDR1 is SGHTA and CDR2 is FQGNSA. Trimming shortened V by 4 bases and J by 10 bases, and 16 bases separated the two germline ends. The CDR3, as DNA: TGTGCCAGCAGCTCCTCCAGATCGGGTGACTACACCTTC. Translated: CASSSSRSGDYTF.

V and J are TRBV20-1 and TRBJ1-1; D is unclear. Germline V gene data show CDR1 as DFQATT and CDR2 as SNEGSKA (reference sequence). This CDR3 is 11 amino acids long. The V end was cut by 4 bases, the J end by 8 bases, with 11 bases between. The DNA for the CDR3 is TGCAGTGCTATCCCACTCCGGGAAGCTTTCTTT. Translating gives CSAIPLREAFF.

A single count supports this clone. CDR3 in DNA: TGTGCCAGCAGTTTGACTAGCGGGGGGGCCTACGAGCAGTACTTC. This sequence encodes CASSLTSGGAYEQYF. The rearrangement joins TRBV27 to TRBJ2-7; 14 bases are a match to TRBD2. The germline V gene encodes CDR1 MNHEY and CDR2 SMNVEV (reference sequence). V lost 3 bases, J lost 2 bases, and 0 bases stayed unmatched. The CDR3 is 15 amino acids.

J is TRBJ2-2 and V is TRBV27; D gene uncertain. Trimming removed 6 bases from V and 5 bases from J, with 16 bases in between. The germline V gene encodes CDR1 MNHEY and CDR2 SMNVEV (reference sequence). The CDR3 extends over 15 amino acids. CDR3 coding DNA: TGTGCCAGCAGAACCACAGCCGGCCCGACCGGGGAGCTGTTTTTT. It translates to CASRTTAGPTGELFF.

The chain is built from TRBV9 and TRBJ1-6; D is possibly TRBD1 (5 bases). V was clipped by 0 bases and J by 8 bases, with 9 bases between them. From germline, CDR1 is SGDLS and CDR2 YYNGEE. CDR3 length: 14 residues. CDR3 nucleotides: TGTGCCAGCAGCGTAGCTTCAGGGTATTCACCCCTCCACTTT. Its protein is CASSVASGYSPLHF.

This sequence joins TRBV5-1 and TRBJ1-6; TRBD1 might be the D (6 bases). Germline V gives CDR1 SGHRS, CDR2 YFSETQ. The CDR3 runs 18 residues. V lost 0 bases and J lost 2, with 15 bases in between. The CDR3 here is CASSLEQGSKTYNSPLHF. The CDR3 nucleotides read TGCGCCAGCAGCTTGGAGCAGGGGTCGAAGACCTATAATTCACCCCTCCACTTT.

This clone was detected once. This chain uses TRBV19 with TRBJ1-1, with TRBD1 matching over 9 bases. The CDR3 contains 13 residues. CDR1 is LNHDA, CDR2 SQIVND, per germline (reference sequence). V gave up 4 bases and J gave up 8 bases; unmatched junction bases: 5. The CDR3 sequence: CASSTSDRGEAFF. CDR3 sequence (DNA): TGTGCCAGTAGTACCTCCGACAGGGGGGAAGCTTTCTTT.

The chain joins TRBV7-2 to TRBJ2-3; 13 bases match TRBD2. V shed 5 bases and J 4 bases; nucleotides not matched to a gene: 6. The CDR3 consists of 16 residues. Germline V CDR1 and CDR2: SGHTA, FQGNSA. CDR3 in amino acids: CASSPRTSGGSDTQYF. The DNA of the CDR3 is TGTGCCAGCAGCCCACGGACTAGCGGGGGATCAGATACGCAGTATTTT.

In its sample, this clone was seen a few times. The same CDR3 arises from other DNA sequences in this sample as well. This chain joins TRBV28 and TRBJ1-1; no definite D call. This CDR3 is 12 amino acids long. Looked up from germline, CDR1 is MDHEN and CDR2 is SYDVKM. Trimming took 6 bases from V and 0 from J, leaving 5 bases between them. This chain's CDR3 is CASRRMNTEAFF. The DNA for the CDR3 is TGTGCCAGCAGGAGAATGAACACTGAAGCTTTCTTT.

The chain has TRBV5-1 and TRBJ2-7; 7 bases line up with TRBD1. The CDR3 length is 14 residues. CDR1 SGHRS and CDR2 YFSETQ come from the germline V gene. J lost 2 bases, V lost 6 bases, and 8 bases had no gene match. CDR3 bases: TGCGCCAGCAAGGGGGAGACAGGGCCCTACGAGCAGTACTTC. Protein sequence: CASKGETGPYEQYF.

A few counts support this clone. CDR3 protein: CASSPRTGSGGYTF. The CDR3 DNA follows: TGCGCCAGCAGCCCCCGGACAGGGTCGGGCGGCTACACCTTC. This chain uses TRBV5-1 with TRBJ1-2, with 8 bases fitting TRBD1. In germline, CDR1 is SGHRS, CDR2 YFSETQ. V lost 4 bases to trimming and J lost 8 bases; unmatched junction nucleotides: 10. This CDR3 spans 14 amino acids.

Many counts were recorded for this clone. The chain couples TRBV7-9 to TRBJ1-6; D uncertain. The CDR3 runs to 14 residues. Trimming removed 3 bases at V and 4 bases at J, with 7 bases between. In germline, CDR1 is SEHNR, CDR2 FQNEAQ (reference sequence). The CDR3 nucleotides read TGTGCCAGCAGCTTGGAACAGTATAATTCACCCCTCCACTTT. Residues: CASSLEQYNSPLHF.